Listed here are 32 T cell receptor beta chains from one sample, sequenced in a study of sequential checkpoint blockade in melanoma. TCRdb's table, derived via immunoSEQ multiplex PCR, lists solely in-frame clones and lacks some. The sample has over 10,000 clones, less than 70% seen once. As for treatment: randomized to nivolumab then ipilimumab (arm A) or the reverse (arm B). Here the sequenced sample was CD8+ T cells sorted from blood (inferred from file names), taken from a patient given nivolumab and ipilimumab in sequence. The receptors shown here come from a human donor with melanoma.

The V call is TRBV9, the J call TRBJ2-7, with 9 bases lining up with TRBD1. Germline lookup yields CDR1 SGDLS and CDR2 YYNGEE. Trimming took 4 bases from V and 7 from J; bases not matched to a gene: 3. This CDR3 is built from 12 residues. CDR3 residues: CASSTTGGEQYF. DNA for the CDR3: TGTGCCAGCAGCACGACAGGGGGAGAGCAGTACTTC.

The V and J genes are TRBV5-1 and TRBJ2-3; D is possibly TRBD1 (6 bases). Germline V CDR1 and CDR2: SGHRS, YFSETQ. CDR3 size: 15 residues. Trimming removed 0 bases from V and 6 bases from J, with 14 bases in between. The CDR3 DNA sequence: TGCGCCAGCAGCTTGGCCTTCAGGGGTCCGGATACGCAGTATTTT. Its translation is CASSLAFRGPDTQYF.

The V gene is TRBV2, the J gene TRBJ1-3; tentative D call: TRBD1 (5 bases). Germline V gene lookup returns CDR1 SNHLY and CDR2 FYNNEI. The CDR3 has 18 residues. The ends were cut back, 0 bases at V and 0 bases at J, with 15 bases in the middle. The CDR3 sequence is CASSEAGYRSYSGNTIYF. CDR3 in DNA: TGTGCCAGCAGTGAAGCGGGGTACAGGTCCTACTCTGGAAACACCATATATTTT.

V usage is TRBV10-3 and J usage is TRBJ2-5, with 11 nucleotides matching TRBD1. The J call may be faulty, since TRBJ2-7 better matches the DNA end. This CDR3 is 13 amino acids long. The V gene's germline CDR1 is ENHRY and CDR2 SYGVKD. The CDR3 loop reads CATRDRGIDEQYF. The CDR3 DNA reads TGTGCCACTCGGGACAGGGGGATTGACGAGCAGTACTTC.

The J gene is TRBJ1-1, the V gene TRBV27, with 9 nucleotides matching TRBD1. Trimming took 6 bases from V and 0 from J; bases not matched to a gene: 5. The CDR3 loop spans 15 amino acids. Germline V lookup: CDR1 MNHEY, CDR2 SMNVEV (reference sequence). The CDR3 DNA reads as TGTGCCAGCAGGGGACAGGGAATTATGAACACTGAAGCTTTCTTT. It is translated as CASRGQGIMNTEAFF.

This clone was picked up a small number of times. The V and J genes are TRBV7-8 and TRBJ2-1, with 8 bases lining up with TRBD2. The CDR3 loop spans 15 amino acids. J was trimmed by 7 bases and V by 5 bases; bases with no gene match: 10. In germline, CDR1 is SGHVS, CDR2 FQNEAQ. CDR3 region: CASSTLLGGGNEQFF. In DNA form, the CDR3 reads TGTGCCAGCAGCACGCTCTTGGGCGGGGGGAATGAGCAGTTCTTC.

J is TRBJ2-7 and V is TRBV5-1; TRBD1 aligns across 7 bases. The CDR3 sequence is 14 residues long. From germline, CDR1 is SGHRS and CDR2 YFSETQ. The V segment lost 3 bases and the J segment 5 bases; nucleotides outside the gene matches: 8. The CDR3, as DNA: TGCGCCAGCAGCTCGTACAGGGGTACGAACGAGCAGTACTTC. Amino acid sequence: CASSSYRGTNEQYF.

The chain has TRBV19 and TRBJ1-5; TRBD1 might be the D (6 bases). The CDR3 loop spans 17 amino acids. Trimming left V 3 bases short and J 3 bases short, with 18 bases between. Per germline, CDR1 LNHDA and CDR2 SQIVND (reference sequence). The CDR3, as DNA: TGTGCCAGTAGTATCCTACCCTCAGGGGCCCTCAATCAGCCCCAGCATTTT. Translating gives CASSILPSGALNQPQHF. The full variable domain, completed using reference TRBV19 and TRBJ1-5, is DGGITQSPKYLFRKEGQNVTLSCEQNLNHDAMYWYRQDPGQGLRLIYYSQIVNDFQKGDIAEGYSVSREKKESFPLTVTSAQKNPTAFYLCASSILPSGALNQPQHFGDGTRLSIL.

The J gene is TRBJ2-7, the V gene TRBV9, with D possibly matching TRBD1 (5 bases). Trimming removed 0 bases at V and 0 bases at J, with 10 bases between. Germline lookup yields CDR1 SGDLS and CDR2 YYNGEE. This CDR3 spans 15 amino acids. In DNA form, the CDR3 reads TGTGCCAGCAGCGTAGCTCAGGGTTCCTCCTACGAGCAGTACTTC. Translating it yields CASSVAQGSSYEQYF.

This clone was counted a single time. The chain links TRBV5-6 to TRBJ2-5, with D perhaps TRBD2 (6 bases). The V end was cut by 4 bases, the J end by 0 bases, with 13 bases between. This CDR3 spans 15 amino acids. Germline V lookup: CDR1 SGHDT, CDR2 YYEEEE. In nucleotides, the CDR3 is TGTGCCAGCAGCCCCGGGACTTCGTACCAAGAGACCCAGTACTTC. This encodes CASSPGTSYQETQYF.

The chain combines TRBV12-5 with TRBJ2-3; a weak D match, TRBD2 (6 bases). Trimming shortened V by 0 bases and J by 0 bases, and 13 bases separated the two germline ends. Germline values: CDR1 LGHNT, CDR2 FRNRAP. This CDR3 has 17 residues. CDR3 region: CASGLVPSGRSTDTQYF. DNA of the CDR3: TGTGCTAGTGGTTTGGTACCCTCAGGGAGGAGCACAGATACGCAGTATTTT.

This CDR3 reads CASSIDENSYNEQFF. In nucleotides, the CDR3 is TGTGCCAGTAGTATAGACGAGAACTCCTACAATGAGCAGTTCTTC. This sequence joins TRBV19 and TRBJ2-1; D remains ambiguous. V lost 0 bases and J lost 0, with 6 bases in between. Per germline, CDR1 LNHDA and CDR2 SQIVND (reference sequence). This CDR3 has 15 residues.

The V and J genes are TRBV19 and TRBJ2-7; D is possibly TRBD2 (6 bases). This CDR3 contains 15 residues. The germline V gene encodes CDR1 LNHDA and CDR2 SQIVND (reference sequence). V was shortened by 3 bases and J by 3 bases, with 15 bases between the two germline ends. The CDR3 protein is CASSMWGDNIYEQYF. CDR3 nucleotide sequence: TGTGCCAGTAGTATGTGGGGGGATAATATCTACGAGCAGTACTTC.

The chain uses TRBV6-4 and TRBJ2-1; 9 nucleotides agree with TRBD1. CDR3 length: 15 amino acids. Germline CDR1 and CDR2: MRHNA and SNTAGT. After removal of 0 bases from V and 6 bases from J, the junction contained 3 bases not matched to a gene. CDR3 DNA: TGTGCCAGCAGTGACTCTCGGACAGGGGTCAATGAGCAGTTCTTC. Translation gives CASSDSRTGVNEQFF.

The chain combines TRBV7-6 with TRBJ2-3, with D maybe TRBD1 (6 bases). V gave up 5 bases and J gave up 3 bases, with 15 bases separating them. The CDR3 is 15 amino acids. CDR1 and CDR2 from the germline V gene are SGHVS and FNYEAQ. DNA for the CDR3: TGTGCCAGCAGCCGTCCAGGGGTTGGGACAGATACGCAGTATTTT. Translating gives CASSRPGVGTDTQYF.

This clone was seen more than once but under ten times. The chain combines TRBV9 with TRBJ1-1; D gene ambiguous. Trimming removed 4 bases at V and 5 bases at J, with 12 bases between. The length of the CDR3 is 13 residues. The germline V gene has CDR1 SGDLS and CDR2 YYNGEE. The CDR3: CASSTRDLTEAFF. The DNA for the CDR3 is TGTGCCAGCAGCACCCGAGACTTAACTGAAGCTTTCTTT.

The chain recombines TRBV5-8 with TRBJ1-5, with 12 bases aligning to TRBD1. V shed 3 bases and J 7 bases; nucleotides not matched to a gene: 8. This CDR3 has 16 residues. CDR1 is SGHTS, CDR2 YDEGEE, per germline. The CDR3: CASSYPGQGAEQPQHF. In DNA, the CDR3 is TGTGCCAGCAGCTATCCGGGACAGGGGGCTGAGCAGCCCCAGCATTTT.

This clone has more than one count but fewer than ten. The chain uses TRBV19 and TRBJ2-4, with a possible D match to TRBD2 (6 bases). This CDR3 is built from 14 residues. Germline V gives CDR1 LNHDA, CDR2 SQIVND (reference sequence). Trimming pared 3 bases from V and 7 bases from J, leaving 13 bases between. CDR3 in amino acids: CASSIGGSKNIQYF. The DNA for the CDR3 is TGTGCCAGTAGTATTGGGGGGAGTAAGAACATTCAGTACTTC.

This clone was seen only once. V and J are TRBV28 and TRBJ2-7; TRBD1 aligns across 8 bases. The CDR3 is 17 amino acids. J lost 0 bases, V lost 5 bases, and 12 bases had no gene match. Looked up from germline, CDR1 is MDHEN and CDR2 is SYDVKM. The CDR3 spells CASSPGTGNHPSYEQYF. The CDR3 region has the DNA TGTGCCAGCAGTCCAGGGACAGGTAACCATCCCTCCTACGAGCAGTACTTC.

The chain is built from TRBV18 and TRBJ2-4, with TRBD1 identical over 11 bases. Germline V lookup: CDR1 KGHSH, CDR2 LQKENI. Trimming removed 3 bases from V and 3 bases from J; junction bases left unmatched: 7. CDR3 length: 17 amino acids. The CDR3 DNA is TGTGCCAGCTCACCTCGGACAGGGGGCGCGGGCAAAAACATTCAGTACTTC. Translation: CASSPRTGGAGKNIQYF.

The chain recombines TRBV6-5 with TRBJ2-7; 11 nucleotides agree with TRBD2. The CDR3 totals 16 residues. Germline CDR1 and CDR2: MNHEY and SVGAGI. V shed 0 bases and J 6 bases; nucleotides not matched to a gene: 7. CDR3 DNA sequence: TGTGCCAGCAGTTACTCGCTAGCGGGAGGAATCGTCGAGCAGTACTTC. It codes for CASSYSLAGGIVEQYF.

The gene calls are TRBV27 and TRBJ2-1; 12 bases are shared with TRBD2. The CDR3 sequence is 15 residues long. CDR1 MNHEY and CDR2 SMNVEV come from the germline V gene (reference sequence). The trim removed 4 bases at V and 4 bases at J, leaving 2 bases unmatched. This CDR3 reads CASSSGLAGYNEQFF. In DNA, the CDR3 is TGTGCCAGCAGTTCCGGACTAGCGGGGTACAATGAGCAGTTCTTC.

This chain connects TRBV7-8 to TRBJ2-1, with 11 bases that match TRBD2. V was clipped by 1 base and J by 5 bases; unmatched bases: 10. Germline lookup yields CDR1 SGHVS and CDR2 FQNEAQ. The CDR3 spans 18 residues. CDR3 DNA sequence: TGTGCCAGCAGCTTAGAGCAAAGGGGGACTAGCGGAAACAATGAGCAGTTCTTC. Translated, it gives CASSLEQRGTSGNNEQFF.

This chain connects TRBV5-4 to TRBJ1-1; 7 nucleotides line up with TRBD1. After removal of 3 bases from V and 5 bases from J, the junction contained 10 bases not matched to a gene. Germline CDR1 is SGHNT and CDR2 is YYREEE (reference sequence). This CDR3 comprises 15 residues. The CDR3 DNA follows: TGTGCCAGCAGCTACGAGGACAGGAGTTTTACTGAAGCTTTCTTT. It is translated as CASSYEDRSFTEAFF.

This clone was detected a few times. The CDR3 reads CASSQLPGGGPTDTQYF. The DNA for the CDR3 is TGTGCCAGCAGCCAACTCCCAGGCGGGGGACCGACAGATACGCAGTATTTT. This rearrangement joins TRBV4-2 to TRBJ2-3; 7 nucleotides line up with TRBD2. With 2 bases clipped from V and 3 bases from J, the junction kept 11 bases outside the gene matches. The CDR3 contains 17 residues. From germline, CDR1 is LGHNA and CDR2 YNFKEQ.

This clone was counted only a few times. The rearrangement uses TRBV10-3 and TRBJ1-2; TRBD1 matches at 12 bases. The CDR3 loop spans 14 amino acids. After removal of 10 bases from V and 7 bases from J, the junction contained 10 bases not matched to a gene. Germline V CDR1 and CDR2: ENHRY, SYGVKD. CDR3: CATRGGQGASGYTF. CDR3 sequence (DNA): TGTGCCACTCGGGGGGGACAGGGGGCGTCTGGCTACACCTTC.

The chain recombines TRBV11-2 with TRBJ2-1; TRBD2 matches 9 bases. The germline gives CDR1 SGHAT, CDR2 FQNNGV. The CDR3 totals 16 residues. With V trimmed by 6 bases and J by 9 bases, 15 bases remained unmatched. The CDR3 region is CASSPKREDLIGEQFF. CDR3 bases: TGTGCCAGCAGTCCTAAGCGGGAGGACCTGATCGGTGAGCAGTTCTTC.

V usage is TRBV6-5 and J usage is TRBJ1-1, with 7 bases fitting TRBD1. In germline, CDR1 is MNHEY, CDR2 SVGAGI. This CDR3 has 15 residues. V was clipped by 5 bases and J by 5 bases; unmatched bases: 11. CDR3 bases: TGTGCCAGCAGTGCCGTGAGGGGGCATAGGACTGAAGCTTTCTTT. It encodes CASSAVRGHRTEAFF.

The chain uses TRBV12-5 and TRBJ2-3; D gene ambiguous. Germline CDR1 reads LGHNT; CDR2 reads FRNRAP. Trimming removed 6 bases from V and 4 bases from J, with 20 bases in between. CDR3 length equals 16 residues. CDR3 residues: CASGSPRIEISDTQYF. DNA of the CDR3: TGTGCTAGTGGCTCCCCTCGAATCGAGATTTCAGATACGCAGTATTTT.

This clone is classed as medium-sized. This chain connects TRBV14 to TRBJ2-7; 9 positions match TRBD1. The CDR3 is 15 residues long. After removal of 3 bases from V and 3 bases from J, the junction contained 6 bases not matched to a gene. The germline V gene has CDR1 SGHDN and CDR2 FVKESK. CDR3: CASSHGQGRRYEQYF. Written as DNA, the CDR3 is TGTGCCAGCAGCCATGGACAGGGGCGGCGCTACGAGCAGTACTTC.

V is TRBV4-2 and J is TRBJ2-7; 8 nucleotides align to TRBD1. Germline trimming cut 0 bases from V and 4 bases from J; bases unmatched to any gene: 5. This CDR3 is 15 amino acids long. Germline values: CDR1 LGHNA, CDR2 YNFKEQ. CDR3 nucleotide sequence: TGTGCCAGCAGCCAAGATGGACAGGGTGCTTACGAGCAGTACTTC. Translated: CASSQDGQGAYEQYF.

The chain joins TRBV4-3 to TRBJ2-3; 7 nucleotides align to TRBD1. Germline V CDR1 and CDR2: LGHNA, YSLEER. The CDR3 is 16 amino acids. J gave up 2 bases and V 4 bases, and 9 bases lay outside the gene matches. Here the CDR3 DNA reads TGCGCCAGCAGCCGCGCGAGGGGGCGCTTCACAGATACGCAGTATTTT. As protein: CASSRARGRFTDTQYF.